The 22 T cell receptor beta chains listed next were all sequenced from one sample in a study of blood T cell repertoires in COVID-19. Assay used: immunoSEQ multiplex PCR; TCRdb lists only in-frame clones, some missing. Altogether approximately 180,000 clones are present, around 85% being singletons, with the ten largest covering over 9.5%. The sequencing input was peripheral blood. The receptors derive from a human donor with active or convalescent COVID-19. The donor label of this sample is uncertain.

This chain joins TRBV10-3 and TRBJ2-3; D is possibly TRBD2 (6 bases). Per germline, CDR1 ENHRY and CDR2 SYGVKD. The CDR3 totals 14 residues. Trimming cost V 5 bases and J 1 base, with 10 bases left between them. CDR3 in amino acids: CAISPGLGTDTQYF. CDR3 sequence (DNA): TGTGCCATCAGTCCGGGACTTGGCACAGATACGCAGTATTTT.

J is TRBJ2-7 and V is TRBV12-3 or TRBV12-4, with D hard to call. The V gene lost 4 bases and the J gene lost 6 bases, with 13 bases spanning the gap. The CDR3 has 13 residues. The CDR3 region is CASSSRPAVEQYF. The DNA for the CDR3 is TGTGCCAGCAGTTCTAGACCCGCCGTCGAGCAGTACTTC.

This rearrangement joins TRBV19 to TRBJ2-5, with D maybe TRBD1 (6 bases). CDR1 and CDR2 (germline): LNHDA, SQIVND (reference sequence). V gave up 3 bases and J gave up 4 bases, with 12 bases separating them. The CDR3 runs 14 residues. CDR3 in DNA: TGTGCCAGTAGTATTTCCCCCAGGGGAGAGACCCAGTACTTC. It yields the protein CASSISPRGETQYF.

The gene calls are TRBV28 and TRBJ2-1, with 11 bases fitting TRBD2. V lost 6 bases to trimming and J lost 7 bases; unmatched junction nucleotides: 8. Germline-derived CDR1 and CDR2 are MDHEN and SYDVKM. The length of the CDR3 is 15 residues. This CDR3 is CASSSGTSGRNEQFF. CDR3 in DNA: TGTGCCAGCAGCTCCGGGACTAGCGGACGGAATGAGCAGTTCTTC.

V gene TRBV5-1 combines with J gene TRBJ2-5; TRBD2 agrees at 9 bases. The germline gives CDR1 SGHRS, CDR2 YFSETQ. J was trimmed by 0 bases and V by 5 bases; bases with no gene match: 5. The CDR3 extends over 15 amino acids. DNA of the CDR3: TGCGCCAGCAGGTTTAGCGGGGGTTACCAAGAGACCCAGTACTTC. This sequence encodes CASRFSGGYQETQYF.

This chain uses TRBV10-3 with TRBJ1-1; 8 bases are a match to TRBD1. This CDR3 has 14 residues. Unmatched junction bases numbered 9, after V lost 11 bases and J lost 1 base. Germline loops: CDR1 ENHRY, CDR2 SYGVKD. The CDR3 DNA reads as TGTGCCGCGCAGCAGGGGGCGGAGAACACTGAAGCTTTCTTT. Protein sequence: CAAQQGAENTEAFF.

The CDR3 DNA reads as TGTGCCATCGACGGCGACAGGACGAGCTCCTATAATTCACCCCTCCACTTT. This sequence encodes CAIDGDRTSSYNSPLHF. The chain uses TRBV30 and TRBJ1-6; tentative D call: TRBD1 (6 bases). Between the trimmed V and J ends, which lost 8 bases and 0 bases, there was a span of 20 bases. This CDR3 has 17 residues. CDR1 and CDR2 from the germline V gene are GTSNPN and SVGIG (reference sequence).

The DNA for the CDR3 is TGTGCCAGCAGCTTAGGATTAGCGGGAAGAGAGACCCAGTACTTC. It specifies CASSLGLAGRETQYF. V and J are TRBV11-3 and TRBJ2-5; 8 positions match TRBD2. The V segment lost 1 base and the J segment 4 bases; nucleotides outside the gene matches: 5. Per the germline V gene, CDR1 is SGHNT and CDR2 is YENEEA. The CDR3 covers 15 residues. Based on the CDR3 plus reference TRBV11-3 and TRBJ2-5, the full variable domain is EAGVVQSPRYKIIEKKQPVAFWCNPISGHNTLYWYLQNLGQGPELLIRYENEEAVDDSQLPKDRFSAERLKGVDSTLKIQPAELGDSAVYLCASSLGLAGRETQYFGPGTRLLVL.

This rearrangement joins TRBV10-2 to TRBJ1-2; perhaps TRBD1 as D (6 bases). CDR3 size: 14 residues. Germline CDR1 is WSHSY and CDR2 is SAAADI. With 2 bases removed from V and 6 bases from J, the gap between germline ends came to 13 bases. CDR3 protein: CASSETGTKDGYTF. DNA of the CDR3: TGCGCCAGCAGTGAGACCGGGACAAAAGATGGCTACACCTTC.

The chain's CDR3 is CASSETATRAGNTIYF. CDR3 DNA: TGTGCCAGCAGCGAGACCGCCACCAGGGCTGGAAACACCATATATTTT. V gene TRBV9 combines with J gene TRBJ1-3; D may be TRBD1 (5 bases). This CDR3 is 16 amino acids long. V gave up 3 bases and J gave up 2 bases, with 15 bases separating them. CDR1 and CDR2 from the germline V gene are SGDLS and YYNGEE. Filled out from reference TRBV9 and TRBJ1-3, the complete variable domain reads DSGVTQTPKHLITATGQRVTLRCSPRSGDLSVYWYQQSLDQGLQFLIQYYNGEERAKGNILERFSAQQFPDLHSELNLSSLELGDSALYFCASSETATRAGNTIYFGEGSWLTVV.

This chain connects TRBV5-1 to TRBJ2-1; the match to TRBD2 covers 7 bases. This CDR3 region has 14 residues. Germline loops: CDR1 SGHRS, CDR2 YFSETQ. V gave up 0 bases and J gave up 9 bases; unmatched junction bases: 6. CDR3 loop: CASSLGGRAVEQFF. CDR3 sequence (DNA): TGCGCCAGCAGCTTGGGTGGGAGGGCAGTTGAGCAGTTCTTC.

V is TRBV11-2 and J is TRBJ2-1; 9 nucleotides match TRBD2. The CDR3 loop spans 14 amino acids. With V trimmed by 3 bases and J by 9 bases, 6 bases remained unmatched. Germline V gene data show CDR1 as SGHAT and CDR2 as FQNNGV. This CDR3 reads CASSLGSGGGEQFF. For the CDR3, the DNA is TGTGCCAGCAGCTTGGGTAGCGGGGGTGGTGAGCAGTTCTTC.

The chain links TRBV9 to TRBJ2-7; 7 bases line up with TRBD1. The germline V gene has CDR1 SGDLS and CDR2 YYNGEE. With 0 bases clipped from V and 6 bases from J, the junction kept 3 bases outside the gene matches. The CDR3 is made up of 13 amino acids. CDR3 in amino acids: CASSVVQGSEQYF. In DNA, the CDR3 is TGTGCCAGCAGCGTAGTACAGGGGAGCGAGCAGTACTTC.

The chain links TRBV7-9 to TRBJ1-6, with D unclear. Germline CDR1 and CDR2: SEHNR and FQNEAQ (reference sequence). The CDR3 is made up of 16 amino acids. With 1 base removed from V and 5 bases from J, the gap between germline ends came to 12 bases. CDR3 nucleotides: TGTGCCAGCAGCTTAGACGGTCCACCTAATAATTCACCCCTCCACTTT. Protein product: CASSLDGPPNNSPLHF.

The gene calls are TRBV5-1 and TRBJ2-7; 12 nucleotides line up with TRBD2. V shed 2 bases and J 2 bases; nucleotides not matched to a gene: 5. The V gene's germline CDR1 is SGHRS and CDR2 YFSETQ. This CDR3 has 16 amino acids. The CDR3 DNA reads TGCGCCAGCAGCTTCGAACTAGCGGGAGGAGCCTACGAGCAGTACTTC. Protein sequence: CASSFELAGGAYEQYF.

This clone has a single count. CDR3 DNA sequence: TGTGCCAGCAGCCCCCTCGAGCAGCCCCAGCATTTT. Translation: CASSPLEQPQHF. J is TRBJ1-5 and V is TRBV11-1; no reliable D call. The CDR3 extends over 12 amino acids. Trimming shortened V by 5 bases and J by 7 bases, and 9 bases separated the two germline ends. CDR1 SGHAT and CDR2 FQDESV come from the germline V gene (reference sequence).

The CDR3 nucleotides are TGTGCCAGCAGCCAATATACCCCGGGACAGAACACCGGGGAGCTGTTTTTT. This encodes CASSQYTPGQNTGELFF. The J gene is TRBJ2-2, the V gene TRBV3-1 (or the pseudogene TRBV3-2); D is possibly TRBD1 (6 bases). Germline V gene sequence: CDR1 LGHDT, CDR2 YNNKEL (reference sequence). The V and J ends lost 2 bases and 1 base respectively, with 14 bases between them. This CDR3 spans 17 amino acids.

The chain is built from TRBV10-3 and TRBJ2-3, with TRBD2 identical over 10 bases. Germline CDR1 and CDR2: ENHRY and SYGVKD. With V trimmed by 7 bases and J by 2 bases, 3 bases remained unmatched. The CDR3 has 14 amino acids. CDR3 sequence: CAITLAGYTDTQYF. CDR3 nucleotide sequence: TGTGCCATCACACTAGCGGGATACACAGATACGCAGTATTTT.

The CDR3 DNA reads TGTGCCAGCAACAAACAGGGGGCAAGTGAAAAACTGTTTTTT. Its protein product is CASNKQGASEKLFF. The V gene is TRBV5-4, the J gene TRBJ1-4, with 9 bases fitting TRBD1. Trimming took 6 bases from V and 7 from J; bases not matched to a gene: 7. From germline, CDR1 is SGHNT and CDR2 YYREEE (reference sequence). The CDR3 spans 14 residues.

The V and J genes are TRBV7-6 and TRBJ2-3; TRBD1 matches 8 bases. The V gene's germline CDR1 is SGHVS and CDR2 FNYEAQ. The CDR3 consists of 15 residues. Trimming took 5 bases from V and 1 from J; bases not matched to a gene: 5. Here the CDR3 DNA reads TGTGCCAGCAGCCGACCGGGACAGGGCACAGATACGCAGTATTTT. Translation gives CASSRPGQGTDTQYF.

The chain joins TRBV12-3 or TRBV12-4 to TRBJ1-1; D not resolved. There are 13 residues in the CDR3. The V end lost 0 bases, the J end lost 1 base, and 3 bases lay between the germline ends. The CDR3 reads CASSLAQNTEAFF. In nucleotides, the CDR3 is TGTGCCAGCAGTTTAGCCCAGAACACTGAAGCTTTCTTT.

The V and J genes are TRBV12-3 or TRBV12-4 and TRBJ1-1, with 7 bases matching TRBD1. V trimming: 5 bases; J trimming: 4 bases; junction bases outside the gene matches: 4. This CDR3 is 13 amino acids long. CDR3 nucleotides: TGTGCCAGCAGTCTCGGACAGGCCACTGAAGCTTTCTTT. Translating gives CASSLGQATEAFF.